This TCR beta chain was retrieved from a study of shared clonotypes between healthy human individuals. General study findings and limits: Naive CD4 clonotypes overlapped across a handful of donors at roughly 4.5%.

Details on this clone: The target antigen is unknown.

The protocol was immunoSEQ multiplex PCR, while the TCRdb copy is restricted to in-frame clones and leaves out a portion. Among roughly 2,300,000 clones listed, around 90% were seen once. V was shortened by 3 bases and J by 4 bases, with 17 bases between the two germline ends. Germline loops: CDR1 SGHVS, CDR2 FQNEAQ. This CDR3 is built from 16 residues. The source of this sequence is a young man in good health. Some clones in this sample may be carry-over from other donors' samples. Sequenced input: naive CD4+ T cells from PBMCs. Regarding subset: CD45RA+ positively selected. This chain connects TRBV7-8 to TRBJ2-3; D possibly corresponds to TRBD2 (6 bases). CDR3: CASSFSTSRRADTQYF. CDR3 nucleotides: TGTGCCAGCAGCTTTTCCACTAGCCGGAGGGCAGATACGCAGTATTTT.